Listed below are T cell receptor beta chains from one sample, sequenced in a study of cytomegalovirus exposure and HLA in healthy donors. Some clones are missing from TCRdb's copy, which holds only in-frame ones; the method was immunoSEQ multiplex PCR. Of 90,000 to 150,000 clones in the sample, roughly 82% are singletons; the top ten hold 2.9%. Sequenced input: PBMCs. Source of these receptors: a woman in her forties in good health and CMV-seropositive. The CDR3 runs from the conserved cysteine through the conserved F or W. A D gene is named only where the DNA matches it firmly. Size is omitted from some rows. Given values are once, few, many or a class for expanded clones.

D	V	size	J	CDR3	DNA
NA	TRBV27	NA	TRBJ2-7	CASSFGRFYEQYF	TGTGCCAGCAGTTTTGGCAGGTTCTACGAGCAGTACTTC
TRBD1	TRBV30	NA	TRBJ2-5	CAWSAGTGGFETQYF	TGTGCCTGGAGTGCCGGGACAGGGGGCTTTGAGACCCAGTACTTC
NA	TRBV28	NA	TRBJ2-1	CASRTLGSGNNEQFF	TGTGCCAGCAGGACTTTGGGGAGTGGGAACAATGAGCAGTTCTTC
TRBD2	TRBV14	NA	TRBJ2-1	CASSQDRGSGPYNEQFF	TGTGCCAGCAGCCAAGATCGCGGGAGTGGACCCTACAATGAGCAGTTCTTC
NA	TRBV9	NA	TRBJ1-3	CASSAAGYSGNTIYF	TGTGCCAGCAGCGCTGCAGGGTACTCTGGAAACACCATATATTTT
TRBD2	TRBV7-6	NA	TRBJ2-3	CASSLGTSGTDTQYF	TGTGCCAGCAGCTTAGGGACTAGCGGCACAGATACGCAGTATTTT
TRBD1	TRBV30	NA	TRBJ1-5	CAWSLETGRSNQPQHF	TGTGCCTGGAGCTTGGAGACAGGGCGAAGCAATCAGCCCCAGCATTTT
TRBD1	TRBV7-9	NA	TRBJ1-4	CASSSNAGTGFNEKLFF	TGTGCCAGCAGCTCCAACGCCGGGACAGGATTTAATGAAAAACTGTTTTTT
TRBD2	TRBV27	NA	TRBJ2-1	CASFGLAGPGEQFF	TGTGCCAGCTTTGGGCTAGCGGGTCCGGGGGAGCAGTTCTTC
NA	TRBV9	once	TRBJ2-5	CASSVGWTQETQYF	TGTGCCAGCAGCGTAGGGTGGACACAAGAGACCCAGTACTTC
NA	TRBV30	once	TRBJ1-3	CAWSWAGTGNTIYF	TGTGCCTGGAGTTGGGCAGGGACTGGAAACACCATATATTTT
NA	TRBV6-5	NA	TRBJ1-1	CASRQGSSEAFF	TGTGCCAGCAGGCAGGGGTCGTCTGAAGCTTTCTTT
NA	TRBV19	few	TRBJ2-2	CASTAKGGAGELFF	TGTGCCAGTACCGCAAAGGGGGGGGCCGGGGAGCTGTTTTTT
TRBD2	TRBV10-1	NA	TRBJ2-1	CASSESTAGGPIYWEQFF	TGCGCCAGCAGTGAGTCAACAGCGGGGGGACCTATTTACTGGGAGCAGTTCTTC
NA	TRBV7-7	NA	TRBJ2-7	CASSLGIASYEQYF	TGTGCTAGCAGCCTAGGCATAGCTTCCTACGAGCAGTACTTC
NA	TRBV19	once	TRBJ1-5	CASSIARRQPQHF	TGTGCCAGTAGTATAGCCCGGAGGCAGCCCCAGCATTTT